Below are 10 T cell receptor beta chains sequenced from a single sample in a study of T cell responses to AZD1222 COVID-19 vaccine. The data were produced by immunoSEQ multiplex PCR, yet TCRdb's version contains in-frame clones alone and is incomplete. The repertoire holds about 170,000 clones, with more than 80% as singletons. The sample consisted of peripheral blood, taken on day 0 of AZD1222 vaccination. These receptors originate from an adult in good health.

The rearrangement links TRBV7-2 to TRBJ1-2; D uncertain. The CDR3 runs 13 residues. V was shortened by 9 bases and J by 0 bases, with 11 bases between the two germline ends. Per the germline V gene, CDR1 is SGHTA and CDR2 is FQGNSA. The CDR3 DNA sequence: TGTGCCAGAGGACGCCTGGCTAACTATGGCTACACCTTC. Protein sequence: CARGRLANYGYTF.

The rearrangement links TRBV11-3 to TRBJ2-1; 7 bases agree with TRBD2. The V gene's germline CDR1 is SGHNT and CDR2 YENEEA. The CDR3 contains 14 residues. The V segment lost 4 bases and the J segment 9 bases; nucleotides outside the gene matches: 9. CDR3 loop: CASSYHGGSGEQFF. The CDR3 bases are TGTGCCAGCAGCTACCACGGGGGGTCCGGTGAGCAGTTCTTC.

This chain connects TRBV3-1 (or the pseudogene TRBV3-2) to TRBJ1-2; D possibly corresponds to TRBD1 (6 bases). The CDR3 sequence is 14 residues long. Germline V gives CDR1 LGHDT, CDR2 YNNKEL (reference sequence). The V end was cut by 1 base, the J end by 6 bases, with 12 bases between. The CDR3 region has the DNA TGTGCCAGCAGCCAAGGCGGGGCAGGGGATGGCTACACCTTC. As protein: CASSQGGAGDGYTF.

This clone was seen only a few times. The chain carries TRBV30 and TRBJ2-7; D is unclear. The V and J ends lost 5 bases and 1 base respectively, with 12 bases between them. CDR3 length equals 13 residues. CDR1 is GTSNPN and CDR2 is SVGIG in the germline V gene (reference sequence). The CDR3 nucleotides read TGTGCCTGGCGTTCGAGCCCATCCTACGAGCAGTACTTC. Translating it yields CAWRSSPSYEQYF.

The rearrangement links TRBV27 to TRBJ1-2; D gene uncertain. Germline V CDR1 and CDR2: MNHEY, SMNVEV (reference sequence). CDR3 length: 16 amino acids. V was trimmed by 4 bases and J by 3 bases, leaving 18 bases between them. CDR3 sequence reads: CASSSTLSSGHYGYTF. CDR3 DNA: TGTGCCAGCAGTTCGACTCTATCCTCAGGCCACTATGGCTACACCTTC.

CDR3 DNA sequence: TGTGCCAGCAGCTTCGGCAGTCCGTCCTACGAGCAGTACTTC. Translating it yields CASSFGSPSYEQYF. This rearrangement joins TRBV11-2 to TRBJ2-7; D is ambiguous. This CDR3 spans 14 amino acids. Trimming pared 3 bases from V and 1 base from J, leaving 10 bases between. Germline CDR1 is SGHAT and CDR2 is FQNNGV.

About this clone: This CDR3 is also generated by other DNA sequences in the sample. The genes are TRBV6-5 and TRBJ1-2, with 9 nucleotides matching TRBD1. Germline CDR1 is MNHEY and CDR2 is SVGAGI. This CDR3 is built from 13 residues. The V and J ends lost 5 bases and 4 bases, in that order; junction bases with no gene match: 2. Here the CDR3 DNA reads TGTGCCAGCAGTCTGGACAGGGGCTATGGCTACACCTTC. This codes for CASSLDRGYGYTF.

CDR3 in amino acids: CASTRRGRLSQPQHF. DNA of the CDR3: TGTGCCAGCACCCGGCGGGGGAGGTTAAGTCAGCCCCAGCATTTT. The chain joins TRBV9 to TRBJ1-5, with a tentative D call TRBD1 (5 bases). The CDR3 consists of 15 residues. The germline V gene encodes CDR1 SGDLS and CDR2 YYNGEE. V was shortened by 6 bases and J by 6 bases, with 19 bases between the two germline ends. Variable domain in full (rest from reference TRBV9 and TRBJ1-5): DSGVTQTPKHLITATGQRVTLRCSPRSGDLSVYWYQQSLDQGLQFLIQYYNGEERAKGNILERFSAQQFPDLHSELNLSSLELGDSALYFCASTRRGRLSQPQHFGDGTRLSIL.

A single count supports this clone. Here the CDR3 DNA reads TGCGCCAGCAGCCGGAGCGGGGGGGACTACAATGAGCAGTTCTTC. Residues: CASSRSGGDYNEQFF. This chain links TRBV5-1 with TRBJ2-1, with TRBD2 matching over 10 bases. V was pared by 4 bases and J by 3 bases, with 4 bases of the junction left unmatched. CDR1 and CDR2 (germline): SGHRS, YFSETQ. This CDR3 is 15 amino acids long.

J is TRBJ1-5 and V is TRBV5-6; possibly TRBD1 for D (5 bases). This CDR3 contains 16 residues. V dropped 0 bases and J dropped 0 bases, with 10 bases sitting between them. CDR1 and CDR2 from the germline V gene are SGHDT and YYEEEE. CDR3 DNA sequence: TGTGCCAGCAGCTTGGCGGGGGATTATAGCAATCAGCCCCAGCATTTT. As protein: CASSLAGDYSNQPQHF.